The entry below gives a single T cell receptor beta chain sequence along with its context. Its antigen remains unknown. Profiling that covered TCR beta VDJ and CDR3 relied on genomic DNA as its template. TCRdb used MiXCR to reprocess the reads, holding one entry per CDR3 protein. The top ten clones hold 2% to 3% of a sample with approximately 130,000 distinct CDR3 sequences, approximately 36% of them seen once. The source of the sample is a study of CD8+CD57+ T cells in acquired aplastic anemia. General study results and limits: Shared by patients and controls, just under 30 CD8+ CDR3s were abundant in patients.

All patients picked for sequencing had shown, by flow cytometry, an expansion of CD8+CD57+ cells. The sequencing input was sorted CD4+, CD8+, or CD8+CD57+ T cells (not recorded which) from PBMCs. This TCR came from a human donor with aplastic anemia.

In DNA, the CDR3 is TGTGCCAGCAGTGGACAGGGTGTATTGGGAGTGCTTGAGCAGTTCTTC. The encoded protein is CASSGQGVLGVLEQFF. This chain uses TRBV6-1 with TRBJ2-1; 7 bases line up with TRBD1. With V trimmed by 4 bases and J by 9 bases, 15 bases remained unmatched. The CDR3 is 16 amino acids. Germline assignment: CDR1 MNHNS and CDR2 SASEGT.